This T cell receptor (beta chain) was profiled in a study of T cells in tuberculosis. Whole-study findings and limits: Active tuberculosis patients had shorter CDR3-alpha; the beta difference was nonsignificant.

This clone came up once. The antigen is unknown. J was trimmed by 6 bases and V by 3 bases; bases with no gene match: 3. The CDR3 is 14 amino acids. Per the germline V gene, CDR1 is MDHEN and CDR2 is SYDVKM. Profiled with immunoSEQ multiplex PCR; TCRdb holds only in-frame clones, not every one. The data show about 43,000 clones, with about 95% seen just once and roughly 2% held by the top ten. The chain employs TRBV28 and TRBJ2-2; 8 positions match TRBD2. What was sequenced was PBMCs. The receptor comes from a donor between 10 and 35 years old with latent tuberculosis or without tuberculosis infection. Some clones in this sample may be carry-over from other donors' samples. The CDR3 nucleotides read TGTGCCAGCAGTTTTTACGGGAGGGCCGGGGAGCTGTTTTTT. This encodes CASSFYGRAGELFF.